This passage covers 21 T cell receptor beta chains from one sample sequenced in a study of early stage breast cancer tumors. Sequenced by immunoSEQ multiplex PCR; TCRdb stores in-frame clones only, minus some. The sample holds around 30,000 clones, 74% seen once. The specimen was breast tumor tissue. The receptors were gathered from a person aged 25 to 39 with breast cancer.

The chain has TRBV7-2 and TRBJ2-1; D is undetermined. Trimming removed 4 bases at V and 5 bases at J, with 3 bases between. Germline CDR1 and CDR2: SGHTA and FQGNSA. This CDR3 has 11 residues. The CDR3 bases are TGTGCCAGCAGCTGGGACAATGAGCAGTTCTTC. It is translated as CASSWDNEQFF.

The rearrangement links TRBV27 to TRBJ2-7; D is possibly TRBD1 (7 bases). The CDR3 has 16 residues. Germline-derived CDR1 and CDR2 are MNHEY and SMNVEV (reference sequence). Trimming stripped 4 bases from V and 1 base from J, with 17 bases between. CDR3 region: CASSSPPTGTSYEQYF. CDR3 DNA sequence: TGTGCCAGCAGTTCCCCCCCGACAGGGACTTCCTACGAGCAGTACTTC.

The V gene is TRBV14, the J gene TRBJ2-7; D not certain. Trimming pared 4 bases from V and 5 bases from J, leaving 9 bases between. CDR1 and CDR2 (germline): SGHDN, FVKESK. This CDR3 contains 12 residues. The CDR3 sequence: CASSLDLNEQYF. CDR3 coding DNA: TGTGCCAGCAGCCTCGACTTGAACGAGCAGTACTTC.

The rearrangement joins TRBV19 to TRBJ1-1, with D unresolved. The germline V gene encodes CDR1 LNHDA and CDR2 SQIVND (reference sequence). The CDR3 is 12 amino acids. V was cut by 7 bases and J by 4 bases, with 10 bases left in between. CDR3 nucleotide sequence: TGTGCCAGTACAGATAGGGTCACTGAAGCTTTCTTT. Amino acids: CASTDRVTEAFF.

The V call is TRBV5-1, the J call TRBJ2-7; D is unclear. Germline loops: CDR1 SGHRS, CDR2 YFSETQ. CDR3 length equals 16 residues. V lost 0 bases to trimming and J lost 3 bases, with 16 bases between them. CDR3: CASSLETAGVSYEQYF. In nucleotides, the CDR3 is TGCGCCAGCAGCTTGGAAACGGCAGGCGTGAGCTACGAGCAGTACTTC.

This clone came up once. CDR3 in amino acids: CASSWRGSGVTDTQYF. The CDR3 DNA follows: TGTGCCAGTAGTTGGAGGGGTAGCGGGGTCACAGATACGCAGTATTTT. The chain links TRBV19 to TRBJ2-3; 8 bases map to TRBD2. Germline trimming cut 5 bases from V and 2 bases from J; bases unmatched to any gene: 9. The CDR3 is 16 residues long. Germline V lookup: CDR1 LNHDA, CDR2 SQIVND (reference sequence). Filled out from reference TRBV19 and TRBJ2-3, the complete variable domain reads DGGITQSPKYLFRKEGQNVTLSCEQNLNHDAMYWYRQDPGQGLRLIYYSQIVNDFQKGDIAEGYSVSREKKESFPLTVTSAQKNPTAFYLCASSWRGSGVTDTQYFGPGTRLTVL.

J is TRBJ1-2 and V is TRBV19, with D tentatively TRBD1 (5 bases). This CDR3 region has 17 residues. Germline-derived CDR1 and CDR2 are LNHDA and SQIVND (reference sequence). V lost 5 bases to trimming and J lost 3 bases, with 22 bases between them. CDR3 sequence (DNA): TGTGCCAGTAGTCCGGGTCAACGGGGCGTTCGGCACTATGGCTACACCTTC. Protein sequence: CASSPGQRGVRHYGYTF. Combining the CDR3 with reference TRBV19 and TRBJ1-2 gives the whole variable domain DGGITQSPKYLFRKEGQNVTLSCEQNLNHDAMYWYRQDPGQGLRLIYYSQIVNDFQKGDIAEGYSVSREKKESFPLTVTSAQKNPTAFYLCASSPGQRGVRHYGYTFGSGTRLTVV.

This clone was seen a handful of times. The J gene is TRBJ2-6, the V gene TRBV5-5; D gene unclear. V lost 4 bases and J 2 bases, leaving 13 bases between the germline ends. There are 16 residues in the CDR3. CDR1 and CDR2 from the germline V gene are SGHKS and YYEKEE (reference sequence). The CDR3, as DNA: TGTGCCAGCAGCCTCGCGTCCACCGCTGGGGCCAACGTCCTGACTTTC. This gives the protein CASSLASTAGANVLTF.

The J gene is TRBJ2-5, the V gene TRBV2, with no clear D. V lost 7 bases, J lost 4 bases, and 13 bases lay in between. The CDR3 runs to 13 residues. Germline CDR1 and CDR2: SNHLY and FYNNEI. CDR3 nucleotide sequence: TGTGCCAGCACCTCGCAGTGGAGAGAGACCCAGTACTTC. Encoded protein: CASTSQWRETQYF.

The chain links TRBV2 to TRBJ2-7; TRBD1 or TRBD2 may be the D gene (5 bases each). Trimming stripped 7 bases from V and 3 bases from J, with 19 bases between. The CDR3 contains 15 residues. CDR1 and CDR2 (germline): SNHLY, FYNNEI. In DNA form, the CDR3 reads TGTGCCAGCACCCTAAGTATGGGACGCCGCTACGAGCAGTACTTC. This translates into CASTLSMGRRYEQYF.

The chain recombines TRBV14 with TRBJ2-5; perhaps TRBD2 as D (7 bases). V dropped 0 bases and J dropped 4 bases, with 15 bases sitting between them. Germline V gives CDR1 SGHDN, CDR2 FVKESK. CDR3 length: 16 amino acids. Here the CDR3 reads CASSQDLVGGGETQYF. In DNA, the CDR3 is TGTGCCAGCAGCCAAGATCTGGTGGGAGGGGGAGAGACCCAGTACTTC. The full variable domain, completed using reference TRBV14 and TRBJ2-5, is EAGVTQFPSHSVIEKGQTVTLRCDPISGHDNLYWYRRVMGKEIKFLLHFVKESKQDESGMPNNRFLAERTGGTYSTLKVQPAELEDSGVYFCASSQDLVGGGETQYFGPGTRLLVL.

This sequence joins TRBV9 and TRBJ1-1; no definite D call. From germline, CDR1 is SGDLS and CDR2 YYNGEE. Between the trimmed V and J ends, which lost 0 bases and 4 bases, there was a span of 10 bases. CDR3 length: 14 amino acids. The CDR3 spells CASSVVGRATEAFF. In DNA, the CDR3 is TGTGCCAGCAGCGTAGTAGGGAGGGCCACTGAAGCTTTCTTT.

The V gene is TRBV6-5, the J gene TRBJ2-2; no definite D call. The CDR3 length is 13 residues. V was cut by 2 bases and J by 0 bases, with 1 base left in between. Germline loops: CDR1 MNHEY, CDR2 SVGAGI. CDR3 region: CASSYPNTGELFF. The DNA for the CDR3 is TGTGCCAGCAGTTACCCGAACACCGGGGAGCTGTTTTTT.

In its sample, this clone was seen a few times. V usage is TRBV10-1 and J usage is TRBJ2-7; perhaps TRBD1 as D (6 bases). The ends were cut back, 4 bases at V and 5 bases at J, with 9 bases in the middle. The germline V gene encodes CDR1 WNHNN and CDR2 SYGVQD (reference sequence). This CDR3 spans 12 amino acids. The CDR3 region has the DNA TGCGCCAGCAGTGCACAGGGACACGAGCAGTACTTC. This encodes CASSAQGHEQYF.

The sample holds a few counts of this clone. CDR3: CASSIQGTYNEQFF. CDR3 DNA sequence: TGTGCCAGTAGTATACAGGGGACCTACAATGAGCAGTTCTTC. This chain connects TRBV19 to TRBJ2-1, with D tentatively TRBD1 (6 bases). The germline CDR1 and CDR2 sequences are LNHDA and SQIVND (reference sequence). V was clipped by 2 bases and J by 2 bases, with 7 bases between them. This CDR3 has 14 residues.

The J gene is TRBJ1-5, the V gene TRBV30; D might be TRBD1 (5 bases). This CDR3 spans 13 amino acids. The germline gives CDR1 GTSNPN, CDR2 SVGIG (reference sequence). V shed 0 bases and J shed 2 bases, with 5 bases lying between them. The DNA for the CDR3 is TGTGCCTGGAGTGTACAGGGCAATCAGCCCCAGCATTTT. Translating it yields CAWSVQGNQPQHF.

This chain joins TRBV5-1 and TRBJ2-1; the D gene could be TRBD1 or TRBD2 (5 bases each). V dropped 2 bases and J dropped 4 bases, with 10 bases sitting between them. This CDR3 comprises 14 residues. In germline, CDR1 is SGHRS, CDR2 YFSETQ. The DNA for the CDR3 is TGCGCCAGCAGCTTCTCCGGGGCTTACAATGAGCAGTTCTTC. The encoded protein is CASSFSGAYNEQFF.

V gene TRBV5-5 combines with J gene TRBJ1-1, with D possibly TRBD1 on 5 matching bases. The CDR3 loop spans 15 amino acids. Germline V lookup: CDR1 SGHKS, CDR2 YYEKEE (reference sequence). The V end was cut by 1 base, the J end by 2 bases, with 12 bases between. CDR3 loop: CASSLWPGGNTEAFF. CDR3 bases: TGTGCCAGCAGCTTGTGGCCGGGGGGAAACACTGAAGCTTTCTTT.

The V gene is TRBV4-2, the J gene TRBJ2-3, with 8 positions matching TRBD2. In germline, CDR1 is LGHNA, CDR2 YNFKEQ. There are 17 residues in the CDR3. V shed 1 base, J shed 3 bases, and the junction held 9 bases outside the gene matches. The CDR3 DNA follows: TGTGCCAGCAGCCAAGGCCACGGAGCGGGAGTTACAGATACGCAGTATTTT. Protein product: CASSQGHGAGVTDTQYF.

Only one count was recorded for this clone. CDR3 nucleotides: TGTGCCAGTACCCCGGACAGGGATCTCGAAAAACTGTTTTTT. It specifies CASTPDRDLEKLFF. The chain is built from TRBV19 and TRBJ1-4, with 8 positions matching TRBD1. Germline lookup yields CDR1 LNHDA and CDR2 SQIVND (reference sequence). J lost 8 bases, V lost 7 bases, and 9 bases had no gene match. CDR3 size: 14 residues.

The CDR3 sequence is CATNQDYNEQFF. The CDR3 DNA is TGTGCCACCAACCAAGACTACAATGAGCAGTTCTTC. The chain combines TRBV15 with TRBJ2-1; D call uncertain. V was pared by 7 bases and J by 3 bases, with 7 bases between. The CDR3 spans 12 residues. Germline V gene lookup returns CDR1 LNHNV and CDR2 YYDKDF (reference sequence).